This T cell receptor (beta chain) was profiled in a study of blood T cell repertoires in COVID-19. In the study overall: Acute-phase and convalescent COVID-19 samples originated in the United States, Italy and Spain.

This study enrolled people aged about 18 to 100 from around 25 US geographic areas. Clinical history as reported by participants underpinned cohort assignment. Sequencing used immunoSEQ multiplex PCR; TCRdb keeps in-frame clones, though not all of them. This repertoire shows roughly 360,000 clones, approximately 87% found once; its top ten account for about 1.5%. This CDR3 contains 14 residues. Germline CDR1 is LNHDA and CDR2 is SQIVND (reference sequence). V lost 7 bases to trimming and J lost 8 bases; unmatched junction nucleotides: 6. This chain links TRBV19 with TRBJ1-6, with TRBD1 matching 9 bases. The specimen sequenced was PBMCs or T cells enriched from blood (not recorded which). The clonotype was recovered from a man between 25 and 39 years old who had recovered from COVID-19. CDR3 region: CASKSRTGDSPLHF. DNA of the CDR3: TGTGCCAGTAAATCGAGGACAGGGGATTCACCCCTCCACTTT.